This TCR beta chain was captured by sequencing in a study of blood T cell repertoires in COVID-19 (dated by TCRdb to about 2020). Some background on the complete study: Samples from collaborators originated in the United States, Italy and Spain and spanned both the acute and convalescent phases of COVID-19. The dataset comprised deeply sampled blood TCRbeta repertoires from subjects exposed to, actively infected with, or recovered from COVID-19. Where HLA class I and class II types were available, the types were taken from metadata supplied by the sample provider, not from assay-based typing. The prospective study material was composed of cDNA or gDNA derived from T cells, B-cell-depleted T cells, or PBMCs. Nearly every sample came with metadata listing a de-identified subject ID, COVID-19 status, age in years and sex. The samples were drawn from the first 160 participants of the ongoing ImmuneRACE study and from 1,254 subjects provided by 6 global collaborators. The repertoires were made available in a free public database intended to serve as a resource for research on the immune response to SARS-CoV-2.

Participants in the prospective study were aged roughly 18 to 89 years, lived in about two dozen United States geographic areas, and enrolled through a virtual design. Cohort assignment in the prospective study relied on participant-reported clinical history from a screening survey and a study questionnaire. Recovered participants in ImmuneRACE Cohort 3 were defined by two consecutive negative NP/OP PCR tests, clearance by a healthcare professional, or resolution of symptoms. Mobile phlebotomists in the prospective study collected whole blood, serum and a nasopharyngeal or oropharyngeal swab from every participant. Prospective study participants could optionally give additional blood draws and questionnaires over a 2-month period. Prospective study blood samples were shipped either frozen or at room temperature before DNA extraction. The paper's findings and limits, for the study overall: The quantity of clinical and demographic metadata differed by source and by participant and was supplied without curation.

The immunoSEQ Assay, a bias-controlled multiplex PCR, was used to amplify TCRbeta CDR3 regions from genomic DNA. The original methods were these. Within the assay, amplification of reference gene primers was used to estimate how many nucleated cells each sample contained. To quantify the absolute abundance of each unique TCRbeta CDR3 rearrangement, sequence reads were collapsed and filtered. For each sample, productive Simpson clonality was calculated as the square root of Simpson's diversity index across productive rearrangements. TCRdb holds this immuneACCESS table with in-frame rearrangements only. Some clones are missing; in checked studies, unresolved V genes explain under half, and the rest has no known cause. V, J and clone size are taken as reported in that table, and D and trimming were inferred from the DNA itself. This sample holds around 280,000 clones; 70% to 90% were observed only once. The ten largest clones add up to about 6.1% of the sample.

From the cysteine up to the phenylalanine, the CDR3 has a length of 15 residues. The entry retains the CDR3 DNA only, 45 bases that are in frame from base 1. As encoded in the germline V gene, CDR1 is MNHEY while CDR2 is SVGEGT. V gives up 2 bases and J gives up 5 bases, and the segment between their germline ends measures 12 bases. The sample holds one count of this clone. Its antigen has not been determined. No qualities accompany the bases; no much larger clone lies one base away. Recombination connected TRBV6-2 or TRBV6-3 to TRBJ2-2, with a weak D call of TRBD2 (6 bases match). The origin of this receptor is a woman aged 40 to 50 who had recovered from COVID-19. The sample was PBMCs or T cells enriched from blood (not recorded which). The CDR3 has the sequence CASSYGGTLTGELFF. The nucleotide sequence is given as TGTGCCAGCAGTTACGGGGGGACCTTGACCGGGGAGCTGTTTTTT.